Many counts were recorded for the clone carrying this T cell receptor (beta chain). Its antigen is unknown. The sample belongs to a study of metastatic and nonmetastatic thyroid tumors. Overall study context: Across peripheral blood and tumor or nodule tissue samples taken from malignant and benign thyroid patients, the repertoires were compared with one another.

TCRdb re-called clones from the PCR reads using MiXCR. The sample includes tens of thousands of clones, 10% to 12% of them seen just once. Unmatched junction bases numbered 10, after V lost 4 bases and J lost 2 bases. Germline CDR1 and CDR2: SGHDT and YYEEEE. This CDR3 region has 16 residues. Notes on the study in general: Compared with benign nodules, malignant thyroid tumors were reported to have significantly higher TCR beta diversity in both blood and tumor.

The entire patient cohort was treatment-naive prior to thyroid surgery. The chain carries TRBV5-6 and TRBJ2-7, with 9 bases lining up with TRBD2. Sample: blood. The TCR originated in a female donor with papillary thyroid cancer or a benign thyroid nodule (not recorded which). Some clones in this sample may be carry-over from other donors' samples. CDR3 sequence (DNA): TGTGCCAGCAGCAACATAGCGGGAGATGGGCCCTACGAGCAGTACTTC. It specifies CASSNIAGDGPYEQYF.